This T cell receptor beta chain is from a study of blood T cells in healthy people across ages. V lost 1 base, J lost 10 bases, and 6 bases stayed unmatched. This CDR3 region has 14 residues. CDR1 DFQATT and CDR2 SNEGSKA come from the germline V gene (reference sequence). Primed by a sample-barcoded 5' primer and a J-beta primer mix, a second PCR proceeded for about 7 to 11 cycles. TCRdb reanalysed the 5' RACE reads using MiXCR and keeps one entry per CDR3 protein. The table lists about 930,000 distinct CDR3 sequences, just under 30% of them singletons. The sample was also linked to a second study, of T cells of mothers and their children. That source notes: A handful of children and their three healthy Caucasian mothers were the donors.

Sequenced sample: blood. The TCR originated in a woman in her 40s in good health. The chain recombines TRBV20-1 with TRBJ2-1; TRBD2 agrees at 11 bases. CDR3 in DNA: TGCAGTGCTAGAGCGACGGGGACTAGCGGAGAGCAGTTCTTC. Its translation: CSARATGTSGEQFF.